This T cell receptor beta chain was identified in a study of CD8+CD57+ T cells in acquired aplastic anemia. Genomic DNA, the template, was used for profiling of the TCR beta VDJ and CDR3. In TCRdb, the reads were re-called with MiXCR into one record per CDR3 protein. This sample has 150,000 to 200,000 distinct CDR3 sequences, with less than 50% found just once. Selection for sequencing was limited to patients who had shown CD8+CD57+ cell expansion by flow cytometry. Looked up from germline, CDR1 is SGHNT and CDR2 is YYREEE (reference sequence). This CDR3 region has 13 residues. The V end lost 3 bases, the J end lost 2 bases, and 7 bases lay between the germline ends. There are many counts of this clonotype.

The chain uses TRBV5-4 and TRBJ2-3; no definite D call. The sample was sorted CD4+, CD8+, or CD8+CD57+ T cells (not recorded which) from PBMCs. The receptor was isolated from a human donor with aplastic anemia. CDR3 in DNA: TGTGCCAGCAGCTCTGGTACCACAGATACGCAGTATTTT. Translation: CASSSGTTDTQYF. Using reference TRBV5-4 and TRBJ2-3 for the parts outside the CDR3, the full variable domain is ETGVTQSPTHLIKTRGQQVTLRCSSQSGHNTVSWYQQALGQGPQFIFQYYREEENGRGNFPPRFSGLQFPNYSSELNVNALELDDSALYLCASSSGTTDTQYFGPGTRLTVL.